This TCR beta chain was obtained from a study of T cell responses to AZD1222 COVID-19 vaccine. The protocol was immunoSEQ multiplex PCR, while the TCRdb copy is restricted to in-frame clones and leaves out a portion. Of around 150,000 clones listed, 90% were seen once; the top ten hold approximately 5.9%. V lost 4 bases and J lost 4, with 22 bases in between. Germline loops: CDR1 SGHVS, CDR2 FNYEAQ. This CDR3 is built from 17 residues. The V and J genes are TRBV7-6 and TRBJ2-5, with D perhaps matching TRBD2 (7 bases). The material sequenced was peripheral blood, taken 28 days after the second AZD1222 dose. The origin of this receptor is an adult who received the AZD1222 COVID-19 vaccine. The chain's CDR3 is CASSSRGGSNPPETQYF. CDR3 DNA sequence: TGTGCCAGCAGCTCCAGGGGCGGGAGTAACCCCCCAGAGACCCAGTACTTC.